The next 22 T cell receptor beta chains were all read from a single sample in a study of blood T cell repertoires in COVID-19. Profiling relied on immunoSEQ multiplex PCR, and the TCRdb table lists in-frame clones only, not all of them. The sample lists approximately 400,000 clones, approximately 89% occurring once. Input material: PBMCs or T cells enriched from blood (not recorded which). Every receptor here comes from a young man who had recovered from COVID-19.

The genes are TRBV19 and TRBJ1-5; maybe TRBD1 (6 bases). This CDR3 is 17 amino acids long. V gave up 8 bases and J gave up 6 bases, with 26 bases separating them. CDR1 is LNHDA and CDR2 is SQIVND in the germline V gene (reference sequence). The CDR3 bases are TGTGCCAGTCAACGTCCCGGCGGCAGGGGCTACGGTCAGCCCCAGCATTTT. Translation: CASQRPGGRGYGQPQHF.

The gene calls are TRBV11-2 and TRBJ1-1; 8 nucleotides match TRBD1. V trimming: 2 bases; J trimming: 10 bases; junction bases outside the gene matches: 9. In germline, CDR1 is SGHAT, CDR2 FQNNGV. This CDR3 region has 14 residues. CDR3 coding DNA: TGTGCCAGCAGCTTATTCGACAGGGGAGGGGGAGCTTTCTTT. Amino acid sequence: CASSLFDRGGGAFF.

The chain couples TRBV7-6 to TRBJ1-1, with 8 bases aligning to TRBD1. V lost 5 bases to trimming and J lost 5 bases; unmatched junction nucleotides: 10. Germline lookup yields CDR1 SGHVS and CDR2 FNYEAQ. This CDR3 has 15 residues. As DNA, the CDR3 is TGTGCCAGCAGCGTCTCCGACAGGGGAAGAACTGAAGCTTTCTTT. Its protein is CASSVSDRGRTEAFF.

This rearrangement joins TRBV7-6 to TRBJ2-2; 8 bases align to TRBD2. The V gene end was trimmed by 5 bases and the J gene end by 10 bases; junction bases not matched to a gene: 12. CDR1 and CDR2 (germline): SGHVS, FNYEAQ. The CDR3 spans 15 residues. The CDR3 sequence is CASSPTFGRGKELFF. DNA of the CDR3: TGTGCCAGCAGCCCCACCTTCGGGAGGGGAAAGGAGCTGTTTTTT.

V gene TRBV11-2 combines with J gene TRBJ2-3; maybe TRBD2 (7 bases). This CDR3 is built from 16 residues. Trimming removed 8 bases at V and 0 bases at J, with 18 bases between. Looked up from germline, CDR1 is SGHAT and CDR2 is FQNNGV. CDR3 in amino acids: CASGRRGAKSTDTQYF. In DNA form, the CDR3 reads TGTGCCAGCGGACGTCGGGGGGCCAAGAGCACAGATACGCAGTATTTT.

Here the CDR3 reads CASGTGGSTGELFF. The CDR3, as DNA: TGTGCCAGTGGGACAGGGGGCTCAACCGGGGAGCTGTTTTTT. The rearrangement uses TRBV19 and TRBJ2-2; 12 bases match TRBD1. Germline V gene sequence: CDR1 LNHDA, CDR2 SQIVND (reference sequence). The CDR3 covers 14 residues. The J segment lost 5 bases and the V segment lost 8 bases, leaving 3 bases of the junction unmatched.

The V call is TRBV25-1, the J call TRBJ1-2, with 8 bases lining up with TRBD1. CDR3 length: 16 residues. The germline CDR1 and CDR2 sequences are MGHDK and SYGVNS. Trimming removed 4 bases from V and 0 bases from J; junction bases left unmatched: 7. The CDR3 DNA is TGTGCCAGCAGTGCTCCCGGACAGGGCCCTAACTATGGCTACACCTTC. Protein: CASSAPGQGPNYGYTF.

This chain links TRBV5-1 with TRBJ1-1; 7 bases line up with TRBD1. V trimming: 3 bases; J trimming: 1 base; junction bases outside the gene matches: 6. The CDR3 spans 15 residues. Germline V gene data show CDR1 as SGHRS and CDR2 as YFSETQ. DNA of the CDR3: TGCGCCAGCAGCTCTAGGGACAGACCGAACACTGAAGCTTTCTTT. It translates to CASSSRDRPNTEAFF.

The J gene is TRBJ2-7, the V gene TRBV2; possible D gene TRBD2, 5 bases. The CDR3 loop spans 14 amino acids. CDR1 SNHLY and CDR2 FYNNEI come from the germline V gene. V was clipped by 6 bases and J by 6 bases, with 18 bases between them. CDR3 sequence: CASRGEQWDTEQYF. The CDR3 DNA sequence: TGTGCCAGCAGGGGAGAACAATGGGATACCGAGCAGTACTTC.

This chain joins TRBV19 and TRBJ2-3, with 10 nucleotides matching TRBD1. This CDR3 has 16 amino acids. The V segment lost 9 bases and the J segment 1 base; nucleotides outside the gene matches: 10. CDR1 LNHDA and CDR2 SQIVND come from the germline V gene (reference sequence). CDR3 bases: TGTGCCAGCCAAACTAGACAGGGGGCCGGCACAGATACGCAGTATTTT. Protein: CASQTRQGAGTDTQYF.

V is TRBV13 and J is TRBJ2-2; the match to TRBD2 covers 14 bases. Germline V gives CDR1 PRHDT, CDR2 FYEKMQ (reference sequence). The CDR3 runs to 18 residues. The junction had 6 bases not matched to a gene; V was cut back by 5 bases and J by 1 base. The DNA for the CDR3 is TGTGCCAGCAGCAGCGGACTAGCGGGGGGAGGGAACACCGGGGAGCTGTTTTTT. As protein: CASSSGLAGGGNTGELFF. The variable domain in full, completed from reference TRBV13 and TRBJ2-2, reads AAGVIQSPRHLIKEKRETATLKCYPIPRHDTVYWYQQGPGQDPQFLISFYEKMQSDKGSIPDRFSAQQFSDYHSELNMSSLELGDSALYFCASSSGLAGGGNTGELFFGEGSRLTVL.

A note on this clone: Other DNA variants within this sample encode the same CDR3. CDR3 amino acids: CASSLGQDYGYTF. In DNA, the CDR3 is TGCGCCAGCAGCTTGGGTCAGGACTATGGCTACACCTTC. The genes are TRBV5-1 and TRBJ1-2; unclear D gene. Germline values: CDR1 SGHRS, CDR2 YFSETQ. The ends were cut back, 0 bases at V and 3 bases at J, with 6 bases in the middle. The CDR3 is 13 amino acids.

V is TRBV4-1 and J is TRBJ2-3; TRBD1 is a possible D gene (5 bases). The CDR3 totals 16 residues. V lost 1 base and J lost 4, with 15 bases in between. CDR1 and CDR2 (germline): MGHRA, YSYEKL. The chain's CDR3 is CASSQVAGRAADTQYF. The CDR3 DNA is TGCGCCAGCAGCCAAGTCGCCGGCAGGGCGGCAGATACGCAGTATTTT.

V and J are TRBV19 and TRBJ2-5; D possibly corresponds to TRBD2 (6 bases). This CDR3 has 14 residues. V lost 2 bases and J lost 0, with 7 bases in between. Germline CDR1 reads LNHDA; CDR2 reads SQIVND (reference sequence). The CDR3 spells CASSIRDYQETQYF. DNA of the CDR3: TGTGCCAGTAGTATAAGGGACTACCAAGAGACCCAGTACTTC.

This clone was detected only once. The chain links TRBV6-6 to TRBJ2-1; 12 bases fit TRBD1. Trimming cost V 7 bases and J 6 bases; bases outside gene matches: 1. Per the germline V gene, CDR1 is MNHNY and CDR2 is SVGAGI (reference sequence). The CDR3 is 13 residues long. CDR3 nucleotides: TGTGCCAGCACGGGACAGGGGGCCAATGAGCAGTTCTTC. It specifies CASTGQGANEQFF.

This clone was counted a few times. This chain connects TRBV7-8 to TRBJ1-3; no firm D call. Trimming removed 3 bases at V and 0 bases at J, with 9 bases between. This CDR3 is built from 15 residues. In germline, CDR1 is SGHVS, CDR2 FQNEAQ. The CDR3: CASSFTLSSGNTIYF. CDR3 bases: TGTGCCAGCAGCTTTACGTTGAGCTCTGGAAACACCATATATTTT.

This clone was seen only once. The CDR3 bases are TGTGCCAGCAGCTTAGCGGGGGCAGGGCGCGAGCAGTACTTC. Protein sequence: CASSLAGAGREQYF. The rearrangement links TRBV7-8 to TRBJ2-7, with TRBD1 as a possible D gene (6 bases). This CDR3 comprises 14 residues. V lost 0 bases to trimming and J lost 6 bases, with 12 bases between them. Germline lookup yields CDR1 SGHVS and CDR2 FQNEAQ.

This sequence joins TRBV13 and TRBJ2-7; 7 positions match TRBD1. The V and J ends lost 4 bases and 1 base, in that order; junction bases with no gene match: 1. CDR1 PRHDT and CDR2 FYEKMQ come from the germline V gene (reference sequence). This CDR3 comprises 13 residues. The CDR3 DNA is TGTGCCAGCAGCTCGGACAGGTCCTACGAGCAGTACTTC. This codes for CASSSDRSYEQYF. The complete variable domain, with remaining parts taken from reference TRBV13 and TRBJ2-7, reads AAGVIQSPRHLIKEKRETATLKCYPIPRHDTVYWYQQGPGQDPQFLISFYEKMQSDKGSIPDRFSAQQFSDYHSELNMSSLELGDSALYFCASSSDRSYEQYFGPGTRLTVT.

The chain joins TRBV5-1 to TRBJ2-5; TRBD2 matches at 8 bases. Per germline, CDR1 SGHRS and CDR2 YFSETQ. This CDR3 contains 15 residues. Trimming cost V 4 bases and J 4 bases; bases outside gene matches: 9. The CDR3 nucleotides read TGCGCCAGCAGCCCTGGGGCGGGGGGCAGAGAGACCCAGTACTTC. Translation: CASSPGAGGRETQYF.

The chain joins TRBV6-6 to TRBJ2-1; D not certain. This CDR3 spans 16 amino acids. Germline loops: CDR1 MNHNY, CDR2 SVGAGI (reference sequence). Trimming took 3 bases from V and 2 from J, leaving 14 bases between them. The CDR3 spells CASSYETRAAYNEQFF. The DNA for the CDR3 is TGTGCCAGCAGTTATGAAACTCGTGCCGCCTACAATGAGCAGTTCTTC.

This clone was detected only once. V is TRBV7-2 and J is TRBJ2-7; a possible D gene is TRBD2 (7 bases). Germline V gene data show CDR1 as SGHTA and CDR2 as FQGNSA. V dropped 5 bases and J dropped 2 bases, with 13 bases sitting between them. This CDR3 is built from 14 residues. The CDR3 nucleotides read TGTGCCAGCAGCAGGGGGGGAGTAGCCTACGAGCAGTACTTC. Translated: CASSRGGVAYEQYF.

This chain uses TRBV6-5 with TRBJ1-6; a weak D match, TRBD1 (5 bases). The CDR3 covers 13 residues. Trimming left V 5 bases short and J 7 bases short, with 9 bases between. Germline CDR1 reads MNHEY; CDR2 reads SVGAGI. The CDR3 spells CASSREGNSPLHF. The CDR3, as DNA: TGTGCCAGCAGTAGGGAGGGGAATTCACCCCTCCACTTT.